Below, 12 T cell receptor beta chains from the same sample are listed, as sequenced in a study of CD8 T cells in ankylosing spondylitis. TCRdb re-called the 5' RACE reads with MiXCR, one entry per CDR3 protein. This sample yields 200,000 to 250,000 distinct CDR3 sequences, of which about 30% are seen a single time; roughly 4.2% belongs to the top ten. The material sequenced was blood, either unsorted or a sorted T cell fraction (not recorded which). These receptors originate from a male donor with ankylosing spondylitis or in good health (not recorded which).

This clonotype was found a few times. The chain is built from TRBV27 and TRBJ2-7, with D possibly being TRBD1 or TRBD2 (6 bases each). Germline CDR1 is MNHEY and CDR2 is SMNVEV (reference sequence). Between the trimmed V and J ends, which lost 6 bases and 3 bases, there was a span of 15 bases. The CDR3 runs to 14 residues. CDR3 protein: CASRLGEGGYEQYF. CDR3 DNA: TGTGCCAGCAGGTTGGGTGAGGGGGGCTACGAGCAGTACTTC.

This clonotype has a handful of counts. CDR3 amino acids: CSVSGQAVETQYF. The DNA for the CDR3 is TGCAGCGTTTCGGGACAGGCGGTAGAGACCCAGTACTTC. This chain uses TRBV29-1 with TRBJ2-5, with 8 bases lining up with TRBD1. V shed 5 bases, J shed 4 bases, and the junction held 6 bases outside the gene matches. The CDR3 consists of 13 residues. Germline CDR1 reads SQVTM; CDR2 reads ANQGSEA.

The chain employs TRBV20-1 and TRBJ1-3, with D uncertain. Trimming stripped 4 bases from V and 3 bases from J, with 7 bases between. Per the germline V gene, CDR1 is DFQATT and CDR2 is SNEGSKA (reference sequence). CDR3 size: 12 residues. CDR3 region: CSATPDGNTIYF. The CDR3 region has the DNA TGCAGTGCTACTCCCGATGGAAACACCATATATTTT.

J is TRBJ1-1 and V is TRBV27; tentatively, D is TRBD1 (5 bases). The CDR3 extends over 16 amino acids. Germline V gene sequence: CDR1 MNHEY, CDR2 SMNVEV (reference sequence). V lost 6 bases to trimming and J lost 1 base, with 18 bases between them. The CDR3 sequence is CASRFSVTGRNTEAFF. CDR3 bases: TGTGCCAGCAGATTTTCTGTTACAGGACGGAACACTGAAGCTTTCTTT.

V and J are TRBV18 and TRBJ2-3, with 15 bases fitting TRBD2. The V gene's germline CDR1 is KGHSH and CDR2 LQKENI. This CDR3 has 15 amino acids. Losses at the gene ends were 5 bases for V and 8 bases for J; bases not matched to a gene: 5. The CDR3 sequence is CASSRTSGGDGTQYF. CDR3 bases: TGTGCCAGCTCAAGGACTAGCGGGGGGGACGGTACGCAGTATTTT. Complete variable domain (other parts from reference TRBV18 and TRBJ2-3): NAGVMQNPRHLVRRRGQEARLRCSPMKGHSHVYWYRQLPEEGLKFMVYLQKENIIDESGMPKERFSAEFPKEGPSILRIQQVVRGDSAAYFCASSRTSGGDGTQYFGPGTRLTVL.

Worth noting for this clonotype: A read error may explain this, as a much larger clone is one base away. This chain connects TRBV29-1 to TRBJ2-5; D unresolved. The germline gives CDR1 SQVTM, CDR2 ANQGSEA. This CDR3 region has 14 residues. V was pared by 0 bases and J by 5 bases, with 13 bases between. The CDR3 nucleotides read TGCAGCGTTGAAGATCGCTACCTACACGAGACCCAGTACTTC. Translated: CSVEDRYLHETQYF. Based on the CDR3 plus reference TRBV29-1 and TRBJ2-5, the full variable domain is SAVISQKPSRDICQRGTSLTIQCQVDSQVTMMFWYRQQPGQSLTLIATANQGSEATYESGFVIDKFPISRPNLTFSTLTVSNMSPEDSSIYLCSVEDRYLHETQYFGPGTRLLVL.

The chain joins TRBV3-1 to TRBJ2-3, with a tentative D call TRBD1 (5 bases). The germline CDR1 and CDR2 sequences are LGHDT and YNNKEL (reference sequence). V gave up 2 bases and J gave up 0 bases, with 12 bases separating them. The CDR3 is made up of 16 amino acids. Here the CDR3 reads CASSQRTQTSTDTQYF. The CDR3 bases are TGTGCCAGCAGCCAACGGACACAAACTAGCACAGATACGCAGTATTTT.

The chain uses TRBV7-2 and TRBJ2-5, with D possibly matching TRBD1 (5 bases). Germline CDR1 and CDR2: SGHTA and FQGNSA. Trimming left V 4 bases short and J 5 bases short, with 17 bases between. This CDR3 has 15 amino acids. Here the CDR3 DNA reads TGTGCCAGCAGCTGGCTGGGGTACTCAGGGGAGACCCAGTACTTC. This encodes CASSWLGYSGETQYF.

This clonotype has only a few counts. The CDR3 nucleotides are TGTGCCACCAGTGCCCCGACAGCCCCGACCTTCAATGAGCAGTTCTTC. It is translated as CATSAPTAPTFNEQFF. The chain recombines TRBV24-1 with TRBJ2-1; a possible D gene is TRBD1 (5 bases). With 5 bases removed from V and 6 bases from J, the gap between germline ends came to 19 bases. The CDR3 runs 16 residues. CDR1 KGHDR and CDR2 SFDVKD come from the germline V gene.

The gene calls are TRBV12-3 or TRBV12-4 and TRBJ1-1; weak D call: TRBD1 (5 bases). The CDR3 is 13 amino acids. Trimming shortened V by 5 bases and J by 7 bases, and 14 bases separated the two germline ends. The CDR3 loop is CASSLDSYGEAFF. The CDR3 bases are TGTGCCAGCAGTCTCGACAGCTACGGTGAAGCTTTCTTT.

The V and J genes are TRBV29-1 and TRBJ2-7; D is unclear. In germline, CDR1 is SQVTM, CDR2 ANQGSEA. V lost 6 bases to trimming and J lost 3 bases, with 18 bases between them. This CDR3 has 14 residues. The CDR3 nucleotides are TGCAGCGTCCACGACCCTGGTATCGGCTACGAGCAGTACTTC. This translates into CSVHDPGIGYEQYF.

The chain employs TRBV20-1 and TRBJ1-1, with D tentatively TRBD1 (5 bases). Per germline, CDR1 DFQATT and CDR2 SNEGSKA (reference sequence). The V end lost 3 bases, the J end lost 7 bases, and 24 bases lay between the germline ends. The CDR3 is made up of 16 amino acids. Written as DNA, the CDR3 is TGCAGTGCTAGTTCGGTCGGGGCCAACCCCTCAAATGAAGCTTTCTTT. Protein: CSASSVGANPSNEAFF.